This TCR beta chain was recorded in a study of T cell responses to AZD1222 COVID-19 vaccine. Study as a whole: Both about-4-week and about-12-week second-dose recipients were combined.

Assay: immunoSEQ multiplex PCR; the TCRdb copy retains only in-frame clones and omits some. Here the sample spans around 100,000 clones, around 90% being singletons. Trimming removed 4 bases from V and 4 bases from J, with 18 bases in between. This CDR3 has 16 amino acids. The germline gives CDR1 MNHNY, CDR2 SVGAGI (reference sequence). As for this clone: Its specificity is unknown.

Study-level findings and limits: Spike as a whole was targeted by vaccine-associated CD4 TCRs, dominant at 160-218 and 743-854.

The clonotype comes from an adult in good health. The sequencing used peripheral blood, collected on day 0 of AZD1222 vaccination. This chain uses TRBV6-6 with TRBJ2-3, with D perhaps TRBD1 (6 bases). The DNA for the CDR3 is TGTGCCAGCAGTTTCCTGGCCCAACAGGGTGCAGATACGCAGTATTTT. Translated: CASSFLAQQGADTQYF.